The subject of this entry is one TCR beta chain. Data came from immunoSEQ multiplex PCR; TCRdb stores just in-frame clones and leaves some out. Here the sample spans 250,000 to 350,000 clones, approximately 90% being singletons. The V gene's germline CDR1 is SGHNT and CDR2 YYREEE (reference sequence). CDR3 size: 15 residues. The V gene end was trimmed by 4 bases and the J gene end by 1 base; junction bases not matched to a gene: 7. This sample is part of a study of blood T cell repertoires in COVID-19. The sequenced material came from peripheral blood. The rearrangement links TRBV5-4 to TRBJ1-1; 7 bases are shared with TRBD1. This sequence originates from a woman in her fifties or sixties with COVID-19, enrolled during active disease. The chain's CDR3 is CASSDPDRKNTEAFF. The CDR3 DNA reads as TGTGCCAGCAGCGACCCGGACAGGAAGAACACTGAAGCTTTCTTT.